This T cell receptor (beta chain) emerged from a study of blood T cell repertoires in COVID-19. Study in general: Samples came from the United States, Italy and Spain, spanning acute and convalescent COVID-19. PBMCs, B-cell-depleted T cells, or T cells were the source of the cDNA or gDNA that made up the material.

This CDR3 spans 16 amino acids. Trimming at V came to 4 bases and at J to 0 bases, leaving 7 bases not matched to a gene. From germline, CDR1 is SEHNR and CDR2 FQNEAQ (reference sequence). In the original workflow: Nucleated cell number was recorded as an estimate derived from reference gene primer amplification. Sequenced by immunoSEQ multiplex PCR; TCRdb stores in-frame clones only, minus some. V and J calls and clone size follow that table, whereas D and trimming were derived from the DNA. The sample consists of approximately 280,000 clones, roughly 85% of them appearing once. The V gene is TRBV7-9, the J gene TRBJ2-5, with 8 bases fitting TRBD2. The sequence derives from a man aged 50 to 60 with active or convalescent COVID-19. The material sequenced was peripheral blood. This CDR3 reads CASSSGTREYQETQYF. CDR3 nucleotide sequence: TGTGCCAGCAGCTCCGGGACTAGGGAGTACCAAGAGACCCAGTACTTC.